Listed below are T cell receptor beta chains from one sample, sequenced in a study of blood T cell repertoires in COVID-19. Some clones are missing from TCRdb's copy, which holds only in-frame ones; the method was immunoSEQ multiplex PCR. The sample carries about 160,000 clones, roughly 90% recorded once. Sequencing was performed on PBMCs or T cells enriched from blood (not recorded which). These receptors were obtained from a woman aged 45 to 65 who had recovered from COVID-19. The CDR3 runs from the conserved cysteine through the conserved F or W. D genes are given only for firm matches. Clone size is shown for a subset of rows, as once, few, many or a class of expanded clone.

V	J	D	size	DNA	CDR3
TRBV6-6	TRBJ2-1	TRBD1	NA	TGTGCCAGCAGGCCCGGGCAGGGGGTTATTGAGCAGTTCTTC	CASRPGQGVIEQFF
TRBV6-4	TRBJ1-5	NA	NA	TGTGCCAGCAGTGACAGGACACAGAATCAGCCCCAGCATTTT	CASSDRTQNQPQHF
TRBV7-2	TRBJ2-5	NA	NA	TGTGCCAGCAGCTTATGGGGGCCGGGGGAGACCCAGTACTTC	CASSLWGPGETQYF
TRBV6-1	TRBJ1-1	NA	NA	TGTGCCACTCCAGGGAACACTGAAGCTTTCTTT	CATPGNTEAFF
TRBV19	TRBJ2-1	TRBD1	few	TGTGCCAGTACCATGGACAGGGTATACTACAATGAGCAGTTCTTC	CASTMDRVYYNEQFF
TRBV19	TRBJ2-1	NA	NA	TGTGCCAGTAATGGGCTCGTCCACTACAATGAGCAGTTCTTC	CASNGLVHYNEQFF
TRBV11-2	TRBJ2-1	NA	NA	TGTGCCAGCAGCTTAGGTCTTGGGGCAGGGAGGTCCTACAATGAGCAGTTCTTC	CASSLGLGAGRSYNEQFF
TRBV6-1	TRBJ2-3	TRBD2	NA	TGTGCCAGCAGTGAACGGTCGGCTAGCGGGGGCTTCAGCACAGATACGCAGTATTTT	CASSERSASGGFSTDTQYF
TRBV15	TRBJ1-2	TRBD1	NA	TGTGCCACCAGCAGAGAGGACAGGAGCTATGGCTACACCTTC	CATSREDRSYGYTF
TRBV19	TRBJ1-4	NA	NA	TGTGCCAGTAGTCCCGGGACTACAAATGAAAAACTGTTTTTT	CASSPGTTNEKLFF
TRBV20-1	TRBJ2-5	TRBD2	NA	TGCAGTGCTAGTCCTAGGACTAGCGTTAGAAAGACCCAGTACTTC	CSASPRTSVRKTQYF
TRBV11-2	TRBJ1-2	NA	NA	TGTGCCAGCAGCCGACTAAGACAAGACTATGGCTACACCTTC	CASSRLRQDYGYTF
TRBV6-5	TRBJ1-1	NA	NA	TGTGCCAGCAGTTACTCGGGCAGAGAAGCTTTCTTT	CASSYSGREAFF
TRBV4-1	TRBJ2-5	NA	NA	TGCGCCAGCAGCCTCCGGACAGCCGGCCAAGAGACCCAGTACTTC	CASSLRTAGQETQYF
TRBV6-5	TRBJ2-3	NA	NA	TGTGCCAGCAGTCGAGACACTTTCACAGATACGCAGTATTTT	CASSRDTFTDTQYF
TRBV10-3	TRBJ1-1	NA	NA	TGTGCCATCAGTGCGACTCTGAACACTGAAGCTTTCTTT	CAISATLNTEAFF
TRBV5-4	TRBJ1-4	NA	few	TGTGCCAGCAGCGGAGTATCGGCGGGAAAACTGTTTTTT	CASSGVSAGKLFF
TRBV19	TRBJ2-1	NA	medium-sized	TGTGCCAGTAGTATCTCGGTACTAGGCTACAATGAGCAGTTCTTC	CASSISVLGYNEQFF